By sample fraction, the clone carrying this T cell receptor (beta chain) is medium-sized. MiXCR reprocessed the PCR reads for TCRdb. This table holds tens of thousands of clones, 28% found once. This specimen comes from a study of metastatic and nonmetastatic thyroid tumors. Study context: Repertoires from malignant and benign thyroid patients were compared across blood and tumor or nodule tissue.

Among the patients, none had received any treatment before thyroid surgery. The CDR3 extends over 14 amino acids. Per germline, CDR1 KGHSH and CDR2 LQKENI. Losses at the gene ends were 5 bases for V and 10 bases for J; bases not matched to a gene: 8. Sequences were obtained from tumor tissue. The receptor's source is a male donor with papillary thyroid cancer or a benign thyroid nodule (not recorded which). Some clones in this sample may be carry-over from other donors' samples. The chain is built from TRBV18 and TRBJ1-4; 9 nucleotides align to TRBD1. The CDR3 reads CASSSGTGMGKLFF. DNA of the CDR3: TGTGCCAGCTCATCCGGGACAGGGATGGGAAAACTGTTTTTT.